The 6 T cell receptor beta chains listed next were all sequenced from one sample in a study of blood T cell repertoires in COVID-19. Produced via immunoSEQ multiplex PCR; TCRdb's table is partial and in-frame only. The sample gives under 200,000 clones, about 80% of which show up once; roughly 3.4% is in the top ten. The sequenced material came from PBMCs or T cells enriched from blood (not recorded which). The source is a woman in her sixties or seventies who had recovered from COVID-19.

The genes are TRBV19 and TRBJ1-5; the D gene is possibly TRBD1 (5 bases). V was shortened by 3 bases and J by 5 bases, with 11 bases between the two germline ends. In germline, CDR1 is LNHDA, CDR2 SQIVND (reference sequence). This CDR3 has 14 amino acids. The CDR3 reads CASSIQGGDQPQHF. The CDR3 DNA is TGTGCCAGTAGTATCCAGGGTGGCGATCAGCCCCAGCATTTT.

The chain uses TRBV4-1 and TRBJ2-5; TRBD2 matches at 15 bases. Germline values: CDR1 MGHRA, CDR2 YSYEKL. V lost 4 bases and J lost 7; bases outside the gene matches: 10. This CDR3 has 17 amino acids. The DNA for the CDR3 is TGCGCCAGCAGCCCCTCCCGGACTAGCGGGGGGGCAGCGACCCAGTACTTC. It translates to CASSPSRTSGGAATQYF.

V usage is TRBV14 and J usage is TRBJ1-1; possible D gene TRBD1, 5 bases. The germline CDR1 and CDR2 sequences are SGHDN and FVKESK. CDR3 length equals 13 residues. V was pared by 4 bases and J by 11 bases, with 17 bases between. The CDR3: CASSLFNRGVAFF. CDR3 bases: TGTGCCAGCAGCCTTTTCAACCGGGGGGTTGCTTTCTTT.

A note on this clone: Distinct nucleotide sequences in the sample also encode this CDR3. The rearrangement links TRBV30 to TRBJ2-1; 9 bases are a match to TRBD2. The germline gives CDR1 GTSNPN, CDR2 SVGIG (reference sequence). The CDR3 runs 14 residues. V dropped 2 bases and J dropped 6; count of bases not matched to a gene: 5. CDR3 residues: CAWSKAGGLNEQFF. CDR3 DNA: TGTGCCTGGAGTAAAGCGGGGGGACTCAATGAGCAGTTCTTC. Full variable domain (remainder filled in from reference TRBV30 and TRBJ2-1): SQTIHQWPATLVQPVGSPLSLECTVEGTSNPNLYWYRQAAGRGLQLLFYSVGIGQISSEVPQNLSASRPQDRQFILSSKKLLLSDSGFYLCAWSKAGGLNEQFFGPGTRLTVL.

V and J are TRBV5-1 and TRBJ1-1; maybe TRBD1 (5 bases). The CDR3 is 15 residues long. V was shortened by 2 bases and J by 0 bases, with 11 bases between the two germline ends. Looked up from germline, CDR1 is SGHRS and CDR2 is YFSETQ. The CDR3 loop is CASSLRRDMNTEAFF. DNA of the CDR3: TGCGCCAGCAGCTTACGCAGGGATATGAACACTGAAGCTTTCTTT.

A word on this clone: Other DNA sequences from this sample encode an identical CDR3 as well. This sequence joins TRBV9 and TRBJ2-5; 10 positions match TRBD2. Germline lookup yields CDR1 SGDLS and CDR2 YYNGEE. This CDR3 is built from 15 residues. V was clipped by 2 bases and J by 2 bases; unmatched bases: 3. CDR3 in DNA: TGTGCCAGCAGCGTCCTTAGCGGGGGGCAAGAGACCCAGTACTTC. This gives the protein CASSVLSGGQETQYF.